Given below is one T cell receptor beta chain in context. Trimming removed 3 bases at V and 8 bases at J, with 8 bases between. The CDR3 spans 12 residues. Germline loops: CDR1 LNHDA, CDR2 SQIVND (reference sequence). TCRdb re-analysed the RT-PCR reads in MiXCR, keeping a single row per CDR3 protein. The data show about 680,000 distinct CDR3 sequences, 12% to 15% seen once. V is TRBV19 and J is TRBJ2-1; possibly TRBD2 for D (5 bases). The TCR originated in a female donor in good health, serving as a healthy control. The sequencing sample was made of memory CD4+ T cells from blood. CDR3 bases: TGTGCCAGTAGTATTGGAGGATATGAGCAGTTCTTC. Translating it yields CASSIGGYEQFF.